This passage covers 17 T cell receptor beta chains from one sample sequenced in a study of blood T cell repertoires in COVID-19. Profiled with immunoSEQ multiplex PCR; TCRdb holds only in-frame clones, not every one. The table shows about 240,000 clones, with around 90% occurring only once. The sequencing sample was made of peripheral blood. These receptors were collected from a man aged 55-75 years who had recovered from COVID-19.

The chain recombines TRBV7-6 with TRBJ2-2; TRBD2 matches 8 bases. The CDR3 is 17 residues long. Trimming at V came to 5 bases and at J to 2 bases, leaving 10 bases not matched to a gene. Germline loops: CDR1 SGHVS, CDR2 FNYEAQ. The CDR3 reads CASSRPRRGGNTGELFF. The CDR3 coding sequence is TGTGCCAGCAGCCGCCCACGACGGGGGGGCAACACCGGGGAGCTGTTTTTT.

The rearrangement links TRBV9 to TRBJ1-1; 8 nucleotides agree with TRBD1. The CDR3 has 16 amino acids. J gave up 1 base and V 3 bases, and 8 bases lay outside the gene matches. CDR1 and CDR2 (germline): SGDLS, YYNGEE. The CDR3 sequence: CASSAPMGQANTEAFF. The CDR3 DNA reads TGTGCCAGCAGCGCTCCGATGGGACAGGCGAACACTGAAGCTTTCTTT.

The CDR3 DNA is TGTGCCAGCAGCTATTCCGGGACAGGAGCCTACGAGCAGTACTTC. Translating gives CASSYSGTGAYEQYF. The V gene is TRBV5-6, the J gene TRBJ2-7; TRBD1 matches at 8 bases. There are 15 residues in the CDR3. V lost 3 bases to trimming and J lost 2 bases; unmatched junction nucleotides: 7. From germline, CDR1 is SGHDT and CDR2 YYEEEE.

V gene TRBV4-2 combines with J gene TRBJ2-5; 7 bases agree with TRBD1. Trimming removed 4 bases from V and 1 base from J; junction bases left unmatched: 6. The CDR3 sequence is 15 residues long. Germline CDR1 LGHNA, CDR2 YNFKEQ. CDR3 in amino acids: CASSRRTGLQETQYF. CDR3 nucleotides: TGTGCCAGCAGCCGCCGGACAGGTCTCCAAGAGACCCAGTACTTC.

This clone was seen more than once but under ten times. The chain uses TRBV2 and TRBJ1-1; no definite D call. The CDR3 is made up of 14 amino acids. V was clipped by 4 bases and J by 4 bases, with 13 bases between them. Germline CDR1 and CDR2: SNHLY and FYNNEI. The CDR3 spells CASSGLARSTEAFF. CDR3 sequence (DNA): TGTGCCAGCAGTGGGCTGGCGAGGAGCACTGAAGCTTTCTTT.

The chain uses TRBV14 and TRBJ2-3; 14 bases line up with TRBD2. The CDR3 has 19 residues. CDR1 is SGHDN and CDR2 is FVKESK in the germline V gene. V trimming: 4 bases; J trimming: 2 bases; junction bases outside the gene matches: 11. In DNA form, the CDR3 reads TGTGCCAGCAGCCCCCTGGGGGGGACTAGCGGGGGCCTCACAGATACGCAGTATTTT. This translates into CASSPLGGTSGGLTDTQYF. The full variable domain, completed using reference TRBV14 and TRBJ2-3, is EAGVTQFPSHSVIEKGQTVTLRCDPISGHDNLYWYRRVMGKEIKFLLHFVKESKQDESGMPNNRFLAERTGGTYSTLKVQPAELEDSGVYFCASSPLGGTSGGLTDTQYFGPGTRLTVL.

The chain uses TRBV19 and TRBJ2-1; D is possibly TRBD2 (6 bases). The V gene's germline CDR1 is LNHDA and CDR2 SQIVND (reference sequence). Trimming removed 7 bases from V and 10 bases from J, with 23 bases in between. This CDR3 is 15 amino acids long. CDR3 sequence: CASKPGRSGRAEQFF. CDR3 sequence (DNA): TGTGCCAGTAAGCCGGGCCGCAGCGGGCGGGCGGAGCAGTTCTTC.

Written as DNA, the CDR3 is TGTGCCATCAGTCAGGGGGCAGGGATCTACGAGCAGTACTTC. Translating gives CAISQGAGIYEQYF. This chain joins TRBV10-3 and TRBJ2-7, with 8 bases matching TRBD1. Per the germline V gene, CDR1 is ENHRY and CDR2 is SYGVKD. V shed 5 bases, J shed 3 bases, and the junction held 6 bases outside the gene matches. The CDR3 consists of 14 residues.

This sequence joins TRBV28 and TRBJ1-2; D is undetermined. There are 16 residues in the CDR3. With 7 bases removed from V and 2 bases from J, the gap between germline ends came to 20 bases. The germline gives CDR1 MDHEN, CDR2 SYDVKM. CDR3 bases: TGTGCCAGCAAGGAGGCAGGTATAGGTGAGAACTATGGCTACACCTTC. It encodes CASKEAGIGENYGYTF.

Concerning this clone: Other DNA sequences within the sample encode an identical CDR3. This chain links TRBV9 with TRBJ2-4; D possibly corresponds to TRBD1 (5 bases). The CDR3 has 15 amino acids. V was cut by 0 bases and J by 0 bases, with 7 bases left in between. Per the germline V gene, CDR1 is SGDLS and CDR2 is YYNGEE. For the CDR3, the DNA is TGTGCCAGCAGCGTAGGTCAGGGAGCCAAAAACATTCAGTACTTC. It yields the protein CASSVGQGAKNIQYF.

In DNA, the CDR3 is TGTGCCAGCAGAACAGGGGTTACCGGGGAGCTGTTTTTT. Translating gives CASRTGVTGELFF. This chain joins TRBV6-6 and TRBJ2-2, with 7 positions matching TRBD1. Trimming cost V 6 bases and J 5 bases; bases outside gene matches: 3. Germline V lookup: CDR1 MNHNY, CDR2 SVGAGI (reference sequence). This CDR3 has 13 amino acids.

The V and J genes are TRBV27 and TRBJ2-3; TRBD1 aligns across 9 bases. Germline trimming cut 4 bases from V and 3 bases from J; bases unmatched to any gene: 14. The germline V gene has CDR1 MNHEY and CDR2 SMNVEV (reference sequence). This CDR3 is 18 amino acids long. The CDR3 sequence: CASSSRPGQGFSTDTQYF. The CDR3 DNA sequence: TGTGCCAGCAGTTCACGGCCGGGACAGGGATTTTCGACAGATACGCAGTATTTT.

The V and J genes are TRBV7-2 and TRBJ2-5; TRBD2 matches 12 bases. This CDR3 spans 15 amino acids. V shed 6 bases and J 5 bases; nucleotides not matched to a gene: 7. Germline V gene lookup returns CDR1 SGHTA and CDR2 FQGNSA. The CDR3 DNA sequence: TGTGCCAGCAGTGAGACTAGCGGGGGATGGGAGACCCAGTACTTC. Residues: CASSETSGGWETQYF.

The CDR3 sequence is CASKGDRATEAFF. The CDR3 region has the DNA TGTGCCAGCAAGGGGGACAGGGCTACTGAAGCTTTCTTT. The chain couples TRBV2 to TRBJ1-1; 9 positions agree with TRBD1. V was pared by 7 bases and J by 5 bases, with 5 bases of the junction left unmatched. This CDR3 has 13 residues. Germline V gene sequence: CDR1 SNHLY, CDR2 FYNNEI.

The V and J genes are TRBV5-6 and TRBJ2-7, with D maybe TRBD1 (6 bases). The CDR3 covers 13 residues. The ends were cut back, 4 bases at V and 4 bases at J, with 12 bases in the middle. The germline V gene has CDR1 SGHDT and CDR2 YYEEEE. The chain's CDR3 is CASSPQQGYEQYV. In nucleotides, the CDR3 is TGTGCCAGCAGCCCGCAACAGGGTTACGAGCAGTACGTC.

The chain couples TRBV14 to TRBJ1-1, with 10 positions matching TRBD1. The germline gives CDR1 SGHDN, CDR2 FVKESK. V trimming: 1 base; J trimming: 6 bases; junction bases outside the gene matches: 5. CDR3 length: 15 amino acids. As DNA, the CDR3 is TGTGCCAGCAGCCAAGCGACAGGGGGCGAACCTGAAGCTTTCTTT. Its translation: CASSQATGGEPEAFF.

The genes are TRBV7-9 and TRBJ1-6, with 7 bases identical to TRBD1. The CDR3 consists of 13 residues. From germline, CDR1 is SEHNR and CDR2 FQNEAQ (reference sequence). Losses at the gene ends were 3 bases for V and 10 bases for J; bases not matched to a gene: 3. CDR3 protein: CASSFDRVSPLHF. The CDR3 DNA reads as TGTGCCAGCAGCTTCGACAGGGTCTCACCCCTCCACTTT.